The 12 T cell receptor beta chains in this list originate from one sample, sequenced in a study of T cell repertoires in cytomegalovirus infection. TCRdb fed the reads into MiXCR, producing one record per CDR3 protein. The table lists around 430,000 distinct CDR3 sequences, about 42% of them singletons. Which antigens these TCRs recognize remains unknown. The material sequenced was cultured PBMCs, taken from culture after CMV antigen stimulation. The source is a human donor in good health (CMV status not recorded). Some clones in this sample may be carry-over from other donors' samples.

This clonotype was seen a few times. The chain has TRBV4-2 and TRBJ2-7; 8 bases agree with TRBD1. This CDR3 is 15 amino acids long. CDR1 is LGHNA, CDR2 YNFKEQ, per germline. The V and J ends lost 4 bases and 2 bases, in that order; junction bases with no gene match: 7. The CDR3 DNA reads TGTGCCAGCAGCCTCGGACAGGGAAGTCCCTACGAGCAGTACTTC. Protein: CASSLGQGSPYEQYF.

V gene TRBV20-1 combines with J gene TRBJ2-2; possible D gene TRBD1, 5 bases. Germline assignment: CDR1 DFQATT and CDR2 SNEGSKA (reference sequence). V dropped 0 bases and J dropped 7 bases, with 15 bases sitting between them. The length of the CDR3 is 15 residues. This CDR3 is CSARDRVGSVGELFF. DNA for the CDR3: TGCAGTGCTAGAGACAGGGTGGGGTCGGTCGGGGAGCTGTTTTTT.

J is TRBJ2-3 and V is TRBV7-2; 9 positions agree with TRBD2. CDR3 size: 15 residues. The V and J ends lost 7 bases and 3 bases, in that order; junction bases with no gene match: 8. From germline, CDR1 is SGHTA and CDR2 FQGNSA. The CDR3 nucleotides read TGTGCCAGCAACCCCGTAAGCGGGAGGACAGATACGCAGTATTTT. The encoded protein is CASNPVSGRTDTQYF.

The CDR3, as DNA: TGTGCCAGCAGTACAAAAGGGACAGGCTACACCTTC. This gives the protein CASSTKGTGYTF. The chain joins TRBV27 to TRBJ1-2, with TRBD1 as a possible D gene (6 bases). Trimming cost V 5 bases and J 8 bases, with 12 bases left between them. There are 12 residues in the CDR3. CDR1 and CDR2 (germline): MNHEY, SMNVEV (reference sequence).

CDR3 residues: CASSFPGVDTQYF. As DNA, the CDR3 is TGTGCCAGCAGCTTTCCCGGGGTGGATACGCAGTATTTT. J is TRBJ2-3 and V is TRBV7-2, with D possibly TRBD2 on 5 matching bases. The V gene's germline CDR1 is SGHTA and CDR2 FQGNSA. The V end was cut by 3 bases, the J end by 6 bases, with 10 bases between. This CDR3 comprises 13 residues.

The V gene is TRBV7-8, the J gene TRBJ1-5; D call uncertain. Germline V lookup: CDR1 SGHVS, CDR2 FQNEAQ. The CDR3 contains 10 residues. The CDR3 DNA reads TGTGTACAGTACAATCAGCCCCAGCATTTT. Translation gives CVQYNQPQHF. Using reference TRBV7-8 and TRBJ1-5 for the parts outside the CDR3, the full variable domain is GAGVSQSPRYKVAKRGQDVALRCDPISGHVSLFWYQQALGQGPEFLTYFQNEAQLDKSGLPSDRFFAERPEGSVSTLKIQRTQQEDSAVYLCVQYNQPQHFGDGTRLSIL.

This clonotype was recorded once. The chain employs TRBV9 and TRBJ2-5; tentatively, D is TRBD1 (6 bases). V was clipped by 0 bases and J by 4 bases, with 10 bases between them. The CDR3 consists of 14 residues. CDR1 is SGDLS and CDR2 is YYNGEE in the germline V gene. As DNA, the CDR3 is TGTGCCAGCAGCGTAGCCCAGGGGAGAGAGACCCAGTACTTC. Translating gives CASSVAQGRETQYF.

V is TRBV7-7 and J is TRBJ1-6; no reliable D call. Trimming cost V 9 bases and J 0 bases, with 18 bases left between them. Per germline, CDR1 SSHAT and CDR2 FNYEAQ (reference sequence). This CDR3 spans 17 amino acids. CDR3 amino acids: CARNKRRLSSYNSPLHF. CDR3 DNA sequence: TGTGCCAGAAATAAAAGACGGCTGAGCTCCTATAATTCACCCCTCCACTTT. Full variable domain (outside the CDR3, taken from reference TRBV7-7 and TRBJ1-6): GAGVSQSPRYKVTKRGQDVTLRCDPISSHATLYWYQQALGQGPEFLTYFNYEAQPDKSGLPSDRFSAERPEGSISTLTIQRTEQRDSAMYRCARNKRRLSSYNSPLHFGNGTRLTVT.

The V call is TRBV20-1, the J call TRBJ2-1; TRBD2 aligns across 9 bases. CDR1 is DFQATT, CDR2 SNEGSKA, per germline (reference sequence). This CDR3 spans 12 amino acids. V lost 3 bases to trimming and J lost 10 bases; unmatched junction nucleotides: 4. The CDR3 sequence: CSARDLAGEQFF. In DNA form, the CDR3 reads TGCAGTGCTAGGGACCTAGCGGGAGAGCAGTTCTTC.

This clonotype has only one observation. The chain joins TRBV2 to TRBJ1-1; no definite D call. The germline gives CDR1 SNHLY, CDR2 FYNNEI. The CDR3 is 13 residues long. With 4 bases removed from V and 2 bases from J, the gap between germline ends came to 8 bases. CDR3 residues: CASSGLENTEAFF. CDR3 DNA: TGTGCCAGCAGTGGTCTGGAAAACACTGAAGCTTTCTTT.

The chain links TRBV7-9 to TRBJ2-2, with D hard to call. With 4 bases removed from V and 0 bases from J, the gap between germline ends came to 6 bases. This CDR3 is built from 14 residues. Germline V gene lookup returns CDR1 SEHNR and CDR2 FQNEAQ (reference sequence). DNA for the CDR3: TGTGCCAGCAGCTCTAGGACGAACACCGGGGAGCTGTTTTTT. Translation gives CASSSRTNTGELFF.

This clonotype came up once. The CDR3 sequence is CASSGWGHNQPQHF. Written as DNA, the CDR3 is TGTGCCAGTAGTGGTTGGGGGCATAATCAGCCCCAGCATTTT. The rearrangement joins TRBV19 to TRBJ1-5, with D possibly being TRBD1 (6 bases). From germline, CDR1 is LNHDA and CDR2 SQIVND (reference sequence). Trimming cost V 5 bases and J 4 bases, with 12 bases left between them. This CDR3 spans 14 amino acids.